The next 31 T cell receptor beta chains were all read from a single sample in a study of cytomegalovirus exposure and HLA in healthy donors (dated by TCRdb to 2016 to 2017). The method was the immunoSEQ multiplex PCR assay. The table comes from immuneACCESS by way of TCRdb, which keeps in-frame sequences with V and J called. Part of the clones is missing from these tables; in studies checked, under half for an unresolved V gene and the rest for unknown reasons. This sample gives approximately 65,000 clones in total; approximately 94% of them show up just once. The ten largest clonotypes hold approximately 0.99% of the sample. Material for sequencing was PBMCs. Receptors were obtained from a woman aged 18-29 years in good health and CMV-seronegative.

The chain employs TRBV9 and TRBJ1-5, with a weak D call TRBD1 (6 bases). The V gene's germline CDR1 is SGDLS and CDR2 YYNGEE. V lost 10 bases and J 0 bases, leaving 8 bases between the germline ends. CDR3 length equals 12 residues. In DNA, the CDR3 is TGTGCCTCAGGGGATAGCAATCAGCCCCAGCATTTT. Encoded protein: CASGDSNQPQHF. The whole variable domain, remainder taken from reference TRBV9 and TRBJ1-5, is DSGVTQTPKHLITATGQRVTLRCSPRSGDLSVYWYQQSLDQGLQFLIQYYNGEERAKGNILERFSAQQFPDLHSELNLSSLELGDSALYFCASGDSNQPQHFGDGTRLSIL.

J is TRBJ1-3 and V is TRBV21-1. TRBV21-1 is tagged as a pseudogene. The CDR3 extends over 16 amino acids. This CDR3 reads CASSRPGGISGNTIYF. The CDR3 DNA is TGTGCCAGCAGCAGGCCTGGAGGGATCTCTGGAAACACCATATATTTT.

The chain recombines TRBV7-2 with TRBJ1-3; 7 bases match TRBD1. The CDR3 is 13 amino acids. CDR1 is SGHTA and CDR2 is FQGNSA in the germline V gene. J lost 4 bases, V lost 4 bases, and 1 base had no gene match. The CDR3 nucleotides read TGTGCCAGCAGCTCCAGGGGGGGAAACACCATATATTTT. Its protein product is CASSSRGGNTIYF.

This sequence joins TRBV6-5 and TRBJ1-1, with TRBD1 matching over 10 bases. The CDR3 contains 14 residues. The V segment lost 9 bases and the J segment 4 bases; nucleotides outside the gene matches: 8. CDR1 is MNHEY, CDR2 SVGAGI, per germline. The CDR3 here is CARALTGGITEAFF. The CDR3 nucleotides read TGTGCCAGGGCCTTGACAGGGGGCATCACTGAAGCTTTCTTT.

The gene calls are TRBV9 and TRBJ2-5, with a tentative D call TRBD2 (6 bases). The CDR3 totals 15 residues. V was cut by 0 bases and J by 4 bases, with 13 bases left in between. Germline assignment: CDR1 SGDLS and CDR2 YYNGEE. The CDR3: CASSVDGGRGETQYF. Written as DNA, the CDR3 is TGTGCCAGCAGCGTAGATGGTGGGCGGGGAGAGACCCAGTACTTC.

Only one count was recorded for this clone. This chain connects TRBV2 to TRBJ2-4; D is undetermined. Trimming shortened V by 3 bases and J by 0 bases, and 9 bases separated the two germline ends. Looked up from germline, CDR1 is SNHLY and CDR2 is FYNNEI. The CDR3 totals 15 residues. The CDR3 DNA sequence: TGTGCCAGCAGTGAGGCCAGGTTAGCCAAAAACATTCAGTACTTC. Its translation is CASSEARLAKNIQYF. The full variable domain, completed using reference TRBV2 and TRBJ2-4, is EPEVTQTPSHQVTQMGQEVILRCVPISNHLYFYWYRQILGQKVEFLVSFYNNEISEKSEIFDDQFSVERPDGSNFTLKIRSTKLEDSAMYFCASSEARLAKNIQYFGAGTRLSVL.

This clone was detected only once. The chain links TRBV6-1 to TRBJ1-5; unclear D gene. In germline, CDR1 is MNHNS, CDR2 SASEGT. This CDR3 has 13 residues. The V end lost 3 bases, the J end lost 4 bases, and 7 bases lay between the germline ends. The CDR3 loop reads CASSDRHNQPQHF. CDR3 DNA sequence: TGTGCCAGCAGTGACAGGCATAATCAGCCCCAGCATTTT.

This CDR3 is CASSLRRGAGTEAFF. CDR3 sequence (DNA): TGTGCCAGCAGTTTGCGGAGGGGCGCGGGCACTGAAGCTTTCTTT. This chain uses TRBV28 with TRBJ1-1, with a possible D match to TRBD1 (5 bases). V gave up 3 bases and J gave up 4 bases, with 15 bases separating them. Germline-derived CDR1 and CDR2 are MDHEN and SYDVKM. CDR3 length equals 15 residues.

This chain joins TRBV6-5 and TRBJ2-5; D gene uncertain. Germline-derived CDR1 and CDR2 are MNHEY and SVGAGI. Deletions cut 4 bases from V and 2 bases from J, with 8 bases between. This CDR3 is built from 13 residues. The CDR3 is CASSSRWQETQYF. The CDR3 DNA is TGTGCCAGCAGTTCCAGGTGGCAAGAGACCCAGTACTTC.

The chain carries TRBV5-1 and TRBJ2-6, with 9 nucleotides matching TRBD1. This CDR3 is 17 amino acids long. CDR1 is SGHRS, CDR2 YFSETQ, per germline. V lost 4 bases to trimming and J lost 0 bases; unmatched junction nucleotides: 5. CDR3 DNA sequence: TGCGCCAGCAGCGGGGGACAGGGAGGCTCTGGGGCCAACGTCCTGACTTTC. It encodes CASSGGQGGSGANVLTF.

The CDR3 DNA is TGCGCCAGCAGTGAGTCGCCGGGGAATGGCTACACCTTC. Its protein is CASSESPGNGYTF. The chain links TRBV10-2 to TRBJ1-2; D ambiguous. CDR1 and CDR2 from the germline V gene are WSHSY and SAAADI. V was pared by 0 bases and J by 6 bases, with 8 bases between. The CDR3 has 13 amino acids.

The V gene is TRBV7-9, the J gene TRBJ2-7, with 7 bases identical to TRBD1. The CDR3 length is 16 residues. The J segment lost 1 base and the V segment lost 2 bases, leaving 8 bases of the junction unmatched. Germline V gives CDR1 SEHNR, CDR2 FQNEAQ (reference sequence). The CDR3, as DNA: TGTGCCAGCAGCTTATGGACACAGGGGCCGTCCTACGAGCAGTACTTC. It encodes CASSLWTQGPSYEQYF.

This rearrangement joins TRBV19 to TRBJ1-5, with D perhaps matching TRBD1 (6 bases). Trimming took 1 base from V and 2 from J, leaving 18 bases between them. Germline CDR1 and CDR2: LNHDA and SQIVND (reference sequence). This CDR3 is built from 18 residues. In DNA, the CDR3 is TGTGCCAGTAGTATAGCAACAGGGAAGGCAGGGGGCAATCAGCCCCAGCATTTT. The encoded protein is CASSIATGKAGGNQPQHF.

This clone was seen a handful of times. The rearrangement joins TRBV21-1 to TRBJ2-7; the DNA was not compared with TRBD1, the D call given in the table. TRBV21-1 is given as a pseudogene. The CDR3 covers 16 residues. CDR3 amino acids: CASSSLRTGRSYEQYF. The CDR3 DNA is TGTGCCAGCAGCAGTCTCCGGACAGGGCGTTCCTACGAGCAGTACTTC.

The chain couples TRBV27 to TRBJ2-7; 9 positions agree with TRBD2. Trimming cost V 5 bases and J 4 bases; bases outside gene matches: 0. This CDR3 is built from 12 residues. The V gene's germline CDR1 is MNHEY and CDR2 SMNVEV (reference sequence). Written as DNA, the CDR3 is TGTGCCAGCAGTACTAGCGGGTACGAGCAGTACTTC. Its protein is CASSTSGYEQYF.

The CDR3 region has the DNA TGTGCCAGCAGCACGTGGCAGGGGGCAACTAAGAGCTCTGGGGCCAACGTCCTGACTTTC. It translates to CASSTWQGATKSSGANVLTF. The gene calls are TRBV7-3 and TRBJ2-6; 8 bases match TRBD1. The CDR3 has 20 amino acids. Per germline, CDR1 SGHTA and CDR2 FQGTGA. The trim removed 5 bases at V and 0 bases at J, leaving 15 bases unmatched.

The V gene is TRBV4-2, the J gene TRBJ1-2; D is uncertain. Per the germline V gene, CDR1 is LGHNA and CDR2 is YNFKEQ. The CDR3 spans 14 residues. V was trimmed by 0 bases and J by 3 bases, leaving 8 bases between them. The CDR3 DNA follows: TGTGCCAGCAGCCAAGACAGGACTGACTATGGCTACACCTTC. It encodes CASSQDRTDYGYTF.

The CDR3 nucleotides read TGTGCCAGTAGTGAAGCAGGGGGTAGTCAGCCCCAGCATTTT. Translating gives CASSEAGGSQPQHF. The chain couples TRBV19 to TRBJ1-5; 7 bases are shared with TRBD1. This CDR3 is built from 14 residues. J gave up 6 bases and V 5 bases, and 7 bases lay outside the gene matches. Per the germline V gene, CDR1 is LNHDA and CDR2 is SQIVND (reference sequence).

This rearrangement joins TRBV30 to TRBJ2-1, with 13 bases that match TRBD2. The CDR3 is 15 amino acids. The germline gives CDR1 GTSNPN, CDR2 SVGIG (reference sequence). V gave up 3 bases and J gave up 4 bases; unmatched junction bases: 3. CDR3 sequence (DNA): TGTGCCTGGAGATCACTAGCGGGAGGGTACAATGAGCAGTTCTTC. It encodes CAWRSLAGGYNEQFF.

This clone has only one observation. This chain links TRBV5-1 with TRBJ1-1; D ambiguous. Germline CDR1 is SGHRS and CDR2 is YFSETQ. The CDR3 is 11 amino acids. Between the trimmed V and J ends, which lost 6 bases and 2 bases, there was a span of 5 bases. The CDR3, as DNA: TGCGCCAGCACCAGTAACACTGAAGCTTTCTTT. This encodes CASTSNTEAFF.

CDR3: CASSVTSGYTGELFF. In DNA form, the CDR3 reads TGTGCCAGTAGTGTGACTAGCGGATACACCGGGGAGCTGTTTTTT. The chain is built from TRBV19 and TRBJ2-2, with 9 bases matching TRBD2. Germline CDR1 is LNHDA and CDR2 is SQIVND (reference sequence). The J segment lost 3 bases and the V segment lost 5 bases, leaving 4 bases of the junction unmatched. The CDR3 has 15 amino acids.

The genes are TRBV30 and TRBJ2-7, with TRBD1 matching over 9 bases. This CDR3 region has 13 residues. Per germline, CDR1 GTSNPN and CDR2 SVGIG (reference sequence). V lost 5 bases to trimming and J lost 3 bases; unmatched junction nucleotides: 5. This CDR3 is CAWGGTGHYEQYF. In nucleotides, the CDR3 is TGTGCCTGGGGGGGGACAGGGCACTACGAGCAGTACTTC.

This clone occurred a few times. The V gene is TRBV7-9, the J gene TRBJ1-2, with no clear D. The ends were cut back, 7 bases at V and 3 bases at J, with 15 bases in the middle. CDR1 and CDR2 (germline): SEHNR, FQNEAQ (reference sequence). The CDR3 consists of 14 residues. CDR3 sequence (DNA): TGTGCCAGCACCGCTTACGGGGAGGACTATGGCTACACCTTC. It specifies CASTAYGEDYGYTF.

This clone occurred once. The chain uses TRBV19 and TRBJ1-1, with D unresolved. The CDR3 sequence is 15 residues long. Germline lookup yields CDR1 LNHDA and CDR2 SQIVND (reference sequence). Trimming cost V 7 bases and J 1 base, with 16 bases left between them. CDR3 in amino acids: CASNSFGQKNTEAFF. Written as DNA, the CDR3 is TGTGCCAGTAATAGTTTTGGGCAGAAGAACACTGAAGCTTTCTTT.

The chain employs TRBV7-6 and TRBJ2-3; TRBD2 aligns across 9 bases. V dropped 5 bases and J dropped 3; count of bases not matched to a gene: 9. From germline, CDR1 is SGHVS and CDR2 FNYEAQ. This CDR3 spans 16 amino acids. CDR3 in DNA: TGTGCCAGCAGCCCCCTCCTACTAGCGGGTACAGATACGCAGTATTTT. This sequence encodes CASSPLLLAGTDTQYF.

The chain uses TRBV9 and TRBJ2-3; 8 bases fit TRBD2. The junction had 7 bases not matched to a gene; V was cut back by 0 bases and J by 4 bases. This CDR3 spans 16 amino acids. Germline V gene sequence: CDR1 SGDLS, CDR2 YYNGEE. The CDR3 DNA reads TGTGCCAGCAGCGTAGCTAGCGGGTTTGAGCCAGATACGCAGTATTTT. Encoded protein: CASSVASGFEPDTQYF.

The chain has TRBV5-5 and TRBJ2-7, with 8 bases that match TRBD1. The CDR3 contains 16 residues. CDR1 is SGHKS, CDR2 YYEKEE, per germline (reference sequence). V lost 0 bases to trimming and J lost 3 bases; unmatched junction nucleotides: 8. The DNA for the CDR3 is TGTGCCAGCAGCTTGGCCTGGGGACAGGCCCTCTACGAGCAGTACTTC. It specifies CASSLAWGQALYEQYF.

CDR3 nucleotide sequence: TGTGCCAGCAGCTTGCTGACAGGGGGCTTTGAAGCTTTCTTT. Its protein is CASSLLTGGFEAFF. The chain employs TRBV5-5 and TRBJ1-1, with 10 bases matching TRBD1. The CDR3 consists of 14 residues. Germline trimming cut 1 base from V and 7 bases from J; bases unmatched to any gene: 4. Germline-derived CDR1 and CDR2 are SGHKS and YYEKEE (reference sequence).

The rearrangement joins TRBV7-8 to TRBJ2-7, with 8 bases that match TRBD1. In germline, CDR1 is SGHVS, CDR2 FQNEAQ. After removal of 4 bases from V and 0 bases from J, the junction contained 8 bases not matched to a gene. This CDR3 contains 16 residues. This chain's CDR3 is CASSWRTGPSSYEQYF. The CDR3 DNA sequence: TGTGCCAGCAGCTGGCGGACAGGGCCCTCCTCCTACGAGCAGTACTTC.

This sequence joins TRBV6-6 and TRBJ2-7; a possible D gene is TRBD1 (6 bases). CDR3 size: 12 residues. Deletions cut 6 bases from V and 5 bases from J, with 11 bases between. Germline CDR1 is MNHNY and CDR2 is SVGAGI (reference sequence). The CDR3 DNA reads TGTGCCAGCAGCCCCCCAGGGGACGAGCAGTACTTC. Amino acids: CASSPPGDEQYF.

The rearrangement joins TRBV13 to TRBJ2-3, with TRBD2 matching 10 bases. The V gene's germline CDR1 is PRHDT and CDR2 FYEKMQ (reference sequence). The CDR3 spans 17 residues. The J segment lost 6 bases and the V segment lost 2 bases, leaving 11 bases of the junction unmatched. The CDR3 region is CASSLSGRASGADTQYF. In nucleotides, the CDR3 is TGTGCCAGCAGCTTAAGCGGGAGGGCCTCAGGCGCTGATACGCAGTATTTT.